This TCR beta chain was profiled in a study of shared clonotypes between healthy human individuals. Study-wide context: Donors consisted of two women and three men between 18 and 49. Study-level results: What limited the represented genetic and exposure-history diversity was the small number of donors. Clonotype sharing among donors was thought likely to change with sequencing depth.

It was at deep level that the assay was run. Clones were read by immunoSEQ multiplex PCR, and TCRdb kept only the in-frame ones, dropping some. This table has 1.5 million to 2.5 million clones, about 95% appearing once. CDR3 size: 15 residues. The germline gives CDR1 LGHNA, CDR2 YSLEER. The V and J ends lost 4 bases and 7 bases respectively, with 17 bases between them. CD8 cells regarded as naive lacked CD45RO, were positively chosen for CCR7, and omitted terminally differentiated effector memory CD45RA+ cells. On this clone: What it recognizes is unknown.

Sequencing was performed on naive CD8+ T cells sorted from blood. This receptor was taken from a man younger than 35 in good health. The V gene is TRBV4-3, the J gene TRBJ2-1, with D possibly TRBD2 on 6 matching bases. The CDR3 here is CASSRHGGEVNEQFF. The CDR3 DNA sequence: TGCGCCAGCAGCCGCCACGGCGGGGAGGTGAATGAGCAGTTCTTC.